A single sample is the source of the 25 T cell receptor beta chains below, sequenced in a study of blood T cells in healthy people across ages. Through a sample-barcoded 5' primer and a J-beta primer mix, a second PCR was run for roughly 7 to 11 cycles. Using its own MiXCR run on the 5' RACE reads, TCRdb lists one record per CDR3 protein. The sample consists of around 1,500,000 distinct CDR3 sequences, roughly 27% of them appearing once. The sample consisted of blood. All receptors derive from a woman in her thirties in good health.

In its sample, this clonotype was seen a few times. The gene calls are TRBV12-3 or TRBV12-4 and TRBJ1-5; D uncertain. V was shortened by 10 bases and J by 7 bases, with 11 bases between the two germline ends. This CDR3 is built from 11 residues. The CDR3 DNA reads TGTGCCAACCCCATTCGGCAGCCCCAGCATTTT. It translates to CANPIRQPQHF.

This clonotype was found a few times. The chain is built from TRBV6-5 and TRBJ1-1; 10 bases line up with TRBD1. The germline CDR1 and CDR2 sequences are MNHEY and SVGAGI. The CDR3 is 14 amino acids. Trimming cost V 5 bases and J 7 bases; bases outside gene matches: 7. Written as DNA, the CDR3 is TGTGCCAGCAGTACCGGGACAGGGGAGGTTGAAGCTTTCTTT. Protein: CASSTGTGEVEAFF.

The chain recombines TRBV5-1 with TRBJ2-3, with 13 bases matching TRBD2. CDR3 length: 16 amino acids. After removal of 4 bases from V and 5 bases from J, the junction contained 7 bases not matched to a gene. Germline values: CDR1 SGHRS, CDR2 YFSETQ. In nucleotides, the CDR3 is TGCGCCAGCAGCGCCACTAGCGGGGGGGCGTTAGATACGCAGTATTTT. This translates into CASSATSGGALDTQYF.

About this clonotype: This may arise from a read error, as a much more abundant clone is one base away. The V and J genes are TRBV20-1 and TRBJ2-7, with D perhaps matching TRBD2 (6 bases). From germline, CDR1 is DFQATT and CDR2 SNEGSKA (reference sequence). Trimming removed 6 bases from V and 9 bases from J, with 18 bases in between. There are 12 residues in the CDR3. As DNA, the CDR3 is TGCAGTGCAGTGGGGGGTGAGGTCGGGCAGTACTTC. This codes for CSAVGGEVGQYF.

This clonotype was counted between two and nine times. The chain links TRBV3-1 to TRBJ2-1; TRBD1 agrees at 8 bases. The CDR3 covers 15 residues. Trimming cost V 6 bases and J 7 bases; bases outside gene matches: 11. The germline CDR1 and CDR2 sequences are LGHDT and YNNKEL (reference sequence). DNA for the CDR3: TGTGCCAGCAGTCCGACGAGGACAGGGAGGAATGAGCAGTTCTTC. Its translation: CASSPTRTGRNEQFF.

Only a few counts were recorded for this clonotype. The chain employs TRBV20-1 and TRBJ2-1; D uncertain. CDR3 length: 11 amino acids. The germline gives CDR1 DFQATT, CDR2 SNEGSKA (reference sequence). Between the trimmed V and J ends, which lost 5 bases and 10 bases, there was a span of 12 bases. The CDR3 reads CSAPRKGEQFF. CDR3 DNA sequence: TGCAGTGCTCCCCGAAAAGGGGAGCAGTTCTTC.

The chain uses TRBV4-3 and TRBJ2-3; 14 bases line up with TRBD2. The CDR3 is 20 amino acids. CDR1 is LGHNA and CDR2 is YSLEER in the germline V gene. J was trimmed by 4 bases and V by 4 bases; bases with no gene match: 16. The CDR3 nucleotides read TGCGCCAGCAGCCCCCATTCGGTGCTTCCGGGACTAGCGGGAGCAGATACGCAGTATTTT. This translates into CASSPHSVLPGLAGADTQYF.

This chain joins TRBV5-1 and TRBJ1-5; D call uncertain. V was cut by 0 bases and J by 3 bases, with 10 bases left in between. The CDR3 runs to 15 residues. Germline V gene data show CDR1 as SGHRS and CDR2 as YFSETQ. CDR3 DNA sequence: TGCGCCAGCAGCTTGGGTTGGCCCTCCAATCAGCCCCAGCATTTT. This gives the protein CASSLGWPSNQPQHF.

To note about this clonotype: It may be a read error: a sequence one base away is much more abundant. The chain combines TRBV29-1 with TRBJ2-7; 7 nucleotides align to TRBD2. With the DNA end fitting TRBJ2-5 better, the J assignment may be wrong. CDR1 is SQVTM, CDR2 ANQGSEA, per germline. This CDR3 has 13 residues. This chain's CDR3 is CSVQRGVQGTQYF. The CDR3 DNA sequence: TGCAGCGTTCAACGGGGGGTACAAGGGACCCAGTACTTC.

This clonotype was seen a few times. The chain links TRBV5-1 to TRBJ2-5, with 7 bases fitting TRBD1. V was pared by 4 bases and J by 1 base, with 10 bases of the junction left unmatched. CDR1 is SGHRS and CDR2 is YFSETQ in the germline V gene. The CDR3 totals 16 residues. CDR3 sequence reads: CASSRRLRGPQETQYF. The DNA of the CDR3 is TGCGCCAGCAGCCGCAGGTTAAGGGGGCCCCAAGAGACCCAGTACTTC.

In this sample, this clonotype turned up a few times. The rearrangement joins TRBV20-1 to TRBJ2-7, with TRBD2 matching over 8 bases. V dropped 7 bases and J dropped 0; count of bases not matched to a gene: 5. This CDR3 comprises 13 residues. Germline-derived CDR1 and CDR2 are DFQATT and SNEGSKA (reference sequence). The CDR3 is CSVGGGISYEQYF. CDR3 DNA sequence: TGCAGTGTGGGCGGGGGGATCTCCTACGAGCAGTACTTC.

In the case of this clonotype: A clone one base away is much larger, so this may be a read error. The chain joins TRBV6-1 to TRBJ2-6; D might be TRBD1 (5 bases). The CDR3 spans 16 residues. Germline loops: CDR1 MNHNS, CDR2 SASEGT. CDR3 in amino acids: CVSSPTGYSGANVLTF. CDR3 DNA sequence: TGTGTCAGCAGTCCTACAGGTTACTCTGGGGCCAACGTCCTGACTTTC.

The J gene is TRBJ1-2, the V gene TRBV9; D perhaps matches TRBD1 (5 bases). Trimming removed 3 bases at V and 12 bases at J, with 15 bases between. The germline CDR1 and CDR2 sequences are SGDLS and YYNGEE. The length of the CDR3 is 12 residues. The DNA for the CDR3 is TGTGCCAGCAGCGGTGGGGCCCCCGGCCACACCTTC. This sequence encodes CASSGGAPGHTF.

This clonotype was seen more than once but under ten times. V and J are TRBV27 and TRBJ2-1; either TRBD1 or TRBD2 may supply D (6 bases each). V was trimmed by 4 bases and J by 7 bases, leaving 14 bases between them. The CDR3 contains 14 residues. The germline V gene encodes CDR1 MNHEY and CDR2 SMNVEV (reference sequence). The CDR3 here is CASSSTGAHNEQFF. For the CDR3, the DNA is TGTGCCAGCAGTTCAACGGGGGCGCATAATGAGCAGTTCTTC.

The V call is TRBV3-1, the J call TRBJ2-3, with TRBD2 identical over 7 bases. The CDR3 is made up of 18 amino acids. The V gene's germline CDR1 is LGHDT and CDR2 YNNKEL (reference sequence). V trimming: 2 bases; J trimming: 6 bases; junction bases outside the gene matches: 17. The CDR3 sequence is CASSQRWGRARDTDTQYF. The CDR3 DNA is TGTGCCAGCAGCCAACGCTGGGGGAGGGCCCGGGATACGGATACGCAGTATTTT.

The J gene is TRBJ1-2, the V gene TRBV9; D is unresolved. There are 13 residues in the CDR3. The germline V gene has CDR1 SGDLS and CDR2 YYNGEE. V was shortened by 3 bases and J by 5 bases, with 11 bases between the two germline ends. CDR3 in DNA: TGTGCCAGCAGCGCAATGTCCCGATATGGCTACACCTTC. Its translation: CASSAMSRYGYTF.

This clonotype came up a few times. This sequence joins TRBV6-5 and TRBJ1-1; 7 positions match TRBD1. The V and J ends lost 8 bases and 7 bases, in that order; junction bases with no gene match: 7. CDR1 MNHEY and CDR2 SVGAGI come from the germline V gene. CDR3 length: 12 amino acids. CDR3 loop: CASLSGDSEAFF. CDR3 nucleotides: TGTGCCAGCCTATCGGGGGACAGTGAAGCTTTCTTT.

This chain connects TRBV6-5 to TRBJ1-1; 9 bases are a match to TRBD1. Germline V gene data show CDR1 as MNHEY and CDR2 as SVGAGI. The CDR3 runs 15 residues. The J segment lost 5 bases and the V segment lost 2 bases, leaving 6 bases of the junction unmatched. The CDR3 DNA follows: TGTGCCAGCAGTTACCGGGACAGGGTGGTTACTGAAGCTTTCTTT. It encodes CASSYRDRVVTEAFF.

A few counts support this clonotype. The gene calls are TRBV5-5 and TRBJ1-2, with unresolved D. V was pared by 3 bases and J by 6 bases, with 12 bases between. From germline, CDR1 is SGHKS and CDR2 YYEKEE (reference sequence). The CDR3 extends over 13 amino acids. Here the CDR3 reads CASSYPGRNGYTF. The CDR3 region has the DNA TGTGCCAGCAGCTATCCGGGAAGGAATGGCTACACCTTC.

Remarks on this clonotype: The junction differs from germline at one of its ends, possibly a read error. The chain recombines TRBV5-5 with TRBJ2-7, with 8 bases aligning to TRBD1. There are 14 residues in the CDR3. Germline loops: CDR1 SGHKS, CDR2 YYEKEE (reference sequence). The CDR3 spells CAGSWTGPPYEQYF. DNA of the CDR3: TGTGCCGGCAGCTGGACAGGGCCCCCCTACGAGCAGTACTTC.

This clonotype has just a few counts. The genes are TRBV5-1 and TRBJ2-1; D uncertain. Per germline, CDR1 SGHRS and CDR2 YFSETQ. The CDR3 covers 15 residues. With 5 bases removed from V and 4 bases from J, the gap between germline ends came to 16 bases. DNA of the CDR3: TGCGCCAGCAGGGATCTGGACGGCAGTTACAATGAGCAGTTCTTC. Its translation is CASRDLDGSYNEQFF.

The sample holds many counts of this clonotype. The chain employs TRBV20-1 and TRBJ2-5, with D perhaps being TRBD1 or TRBD2 (5 bases each). The V gene lost 2 bases and the J gene lost 11 bases, with 15 bases spanning the gap. The CDR3 totals 12 residues. Germline V lookup: CDR1 DFQATT, CDR2 SNEGSKA (reference sequence). Written as DNA, the CDR3 is TGCAGTGCTAGACTCGGGGCGCGAGAGCAGTACTTC. Protein product: CSARLGAREQYF.

This clonotype turned up a few times. The rearrangement joins TRBV28 to TRBJ1-2; D is unclear. The V end lost 4 bases, the J end lost 3 bases, and 15 bases lay between the germline ends. Germline CDR1 MDHEN, CDR2 SYDVKM. This CDR3 has 15 residues. The CDR3 sequence: CASSSPAGVHYGYTF. The CDR3 coding sequence is TGTGCCAGCAGTTCACCGGCCGGAGTTCACTATGGCTACACCTTC.

The chain has TRBV7-9 and TRBJ1-1; 7 bases match TRBD1. V gave up 3 bases and J gave up 3 bases; unmatched junction bases: 4. Per germline, CDR1 SEHNR and CDR2 FQNEAQ (reference sequence). The CDR3 spans 14 residues. CDR3: CASSFYDRDTEAFF. In nucleotides, the CDR3 is TGTGCCAGCAGCTTTTACGACAGGGACACTGAAGCTTTCTTT.

The chain combines TRBV5-6 with TRBJ1-2; D is perhaps TRBD1 (5 bases). This CDR3 spans 14 amino acids. The V gene's germline CDR1 is SGHDT and CDR2 YYEEEE. The germline V and J ends were trimmed by 2 bases and 1 base, with 9 bases remaining between them. CDR3 residues: CASSFTQVNYGYTF. CDR3 in DNA: TGTGCCAGCAGCTTTACACAGGTTAACTATGGCTACACCTTC.